This T cell receptor beta chain originates from a study of blood T cell repertoires in COVID-19 (dated by TCRdb to between 2020 and 2021). For context, the study as a whole: Samples covering the acute and convalescent phases of COVID-19 were provided by collaborators in the United States, Italy and Spain. Where available, HLA class I and class II types were obtained from metadata supplied by the sample provider rather than from assay-based typing. The sample metadata nearly always contained a de-identified subject ID, COVID-19 status, age in years and sex. The dataset comprised deeply sampled blood TCRbeta repertoires from subjects exposed to, actively infected with, or recovered from COVID-19. Samples were obtained from the ongoing ImmuneRACE study (first 160 participants) and from about 1,300 subjects provided by 6 global collaborators. The repertoires were made available in a free public database intended to serve as a resource for research on the immune response to SARS-CoV-2. The prospective study material was composed of cDNA or gDNA derived from T cells, B-cell-depleted T cells, or PBMCs. Results the study describes overall, beyond this receptor: Clinical and demographic metadata were provided uncurated, with the amount varying by source and participant.

Worth noting for this clone: Its cognate antigen has yet to be identified. No base quality information exists; no much larger clone differs at one position.

CDR1 and CDR2 were assigned from the germline V gene as MNHEY and SVGEGT. Inclusive of the bounding cysteine and phenylalanine, the CDR3 is 14 residues long. Only CDR3 DNA is held: 42 bases, read in frame from base 1. Cut back by 5 bases and 1 base, the V and J ends lie 11 bases apart. Each collaborating institution followed its own protocols to collect whole blood in K2EDTA tubes. Collaborator samples were shipped for TCRbeta analysis as frozen whole blood, isolated PBMCs, or DNA extracted from either sample type. TCRbeta CDR3 regions were amplified from genomic DNA using the immunoSEQ Assay, a bias-controlled multiplex PCR. On the authors' methods: The number of nucleated cells in each sample was estimated by amplification of reference gene primers within the assay. To quantify the absolute abundance of each unique TCRbeta CDR3 rearrangement, sequence reads were collapsed and filtered. Productive Simpson clonality was computed per sample as the square root of Simpson's diversity index over productive rearrangements. TCRdb took over this immuneACCESS table, retaining in-frame rearrangements with V and J assigned. Such tables are incomplete; in checked studies, under half of the missing clones stem from an unresolved V gene, and the remainder is unexplained. V, J and clone size are taken as reported in that table, and D and trimming were inferred from the DNA itself. Across this sample there are hundreds of thousands of clones, with over 80% seen only once. Roughly 30% of the sample is taken by the ten largest.

Sequenced: peripheral blood. The TCR originated in a middle-aged man with acute or convalescent COVID-19. Recombination linked TRBV6-2 or TRBV6-3 to TRBJ2-5; the D segment cannot be called with confidence. For the CDR3, the sequence is CASSTISIQETQYF. The nucleotides are TGTGCCAGCAGTACCATCAGTATCCAAGAGACCCAGTACTTC.